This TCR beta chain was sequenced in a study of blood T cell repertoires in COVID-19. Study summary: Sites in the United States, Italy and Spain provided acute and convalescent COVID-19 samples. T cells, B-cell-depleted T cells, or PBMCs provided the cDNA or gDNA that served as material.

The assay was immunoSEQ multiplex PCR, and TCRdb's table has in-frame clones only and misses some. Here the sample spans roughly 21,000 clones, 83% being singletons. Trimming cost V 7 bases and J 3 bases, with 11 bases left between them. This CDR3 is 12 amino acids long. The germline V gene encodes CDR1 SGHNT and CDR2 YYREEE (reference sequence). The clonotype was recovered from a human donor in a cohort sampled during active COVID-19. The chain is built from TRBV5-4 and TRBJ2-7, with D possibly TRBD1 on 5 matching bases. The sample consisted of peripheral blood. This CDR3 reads CASGAVNYEQYF. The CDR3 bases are TGTGCCAGCGGGGCAGTAAACTACGAGCAGTACTTC.